This is a list of T cell receptor beta chains from one sample in a study of cytomegalovirus exposure and HLA in healthy donors. The assay was immunoSEQ multiplex PCR, and TCRdb's table has in-frame clones only and misses some. This sample has over 150,000 clones; roughly 96% occur once, and the top ten carry about 0.94%. The sequencing sample was made of PBMCs. Source of these receptors: a woman aged 18-29 years in good health and CMV-seronegative. The CDR3 runs from the conserved cysteine through the conserved F or W.

TRBJ2-2 | TRBV18 | CASSPQDTGTGELFF
TRBJ1-2 | TRBV9 | CASSVGGREDGYTF
TRBJ1-2 | TRBV5-4 | CASSLPWKGVVGYTF
TRBJ2-6 | TRBV5-1 | CASSSRRDSGANVLTF
TRBJ2-5 | TRBV29-1 | CSVDSRKETQYF
TRBJ2-3 | TRBV21-1 | CASSKGGGSTDTQYF
TRBJ2-1 | TRBV6-1 | CASSSLAGGYEQFF
TRBJ1-4 | TRBV4-1 | CASSQGGPGVNEKLFF
TRBJ2-1 | TRBV6-1 | CASRVTGRDSNEQFF
TRBJ2-5 | TRBV5-1 | CASSFSTGQETQYF
TRBJ2-2 | TRBV5-1 | CASSLSTDRVRAGELFF
TRBJ1-2 | TRBV27 | CASSLQSRGTQRGYTF
TRBJ2-1 | TRBV6-5 | CASSVQFHNEQFF
TRBJ2-1 | TRBV5-6 | CASSFPITVVENEQFF
TRBJ2-5 | TRBV15 | CATSRPGLAAETQYF
TRBJ2-3 | TRBV29-1 | CSVFLAGISDTQYF
TRBJ2-3 | TRBV7-3 | CASSYGGSSTDTQYF
TRBJ1-5 | TRBV19 | CASSWDRRGGQPQHF
TRBJ2-7 | TRBV9 | CASSVGPSGGTYEQYF
TRBJ2-1 | TRBV19 | CASRLAGGNNEQFF
TRBJ2-7 | TRBV7-8 | CASSSSTRTGKGEQYF
TRBJ2-7 | TRBV18 | CASSASPGQGPYEQYF
TRBJ2-3 | TRBV7-8 | CASSLGRLAGGRVGTDTQYF
TRBJ2-3 | TRBV9 | CASSVASGGARDTQYF
TRBJ1-4 | TRBV5-6 | CASSLVGRGNEKLFF
TRBJ2-3 | TRBV9 | CASSVAGGPTDTQYF
TRBJ2-7 | TRBV4-3 | CASSQETGTVSYEQYF
TRBJ1-2 | TRBV19 | CASPLLEVDFNYGYTF
TRBJ2-1 | TRBV5-4 | CASEGGAENEQFF
TRBJ2-3 | TRBV6-5 | CASSSSTDTQYF
TRBJ1-1 | TRBV7-3 | CASSLKETDEAFF
TRBJ2-2 | TRBV4-2 | CASSQLSGGYTGELFF
TRBJ1-3 | TRBV27 | CASSFPRGGDRGSGNTIYF
TRBJ2-5 | TRBV10-1 | CASSASSGVETQYF
TRBJ2-7 | TRBV5-1 | CASSLVAGAPYEQYF
TRBJ2-7 | TRBV15 | CATSRAKGGRAGSEQYF
TRBJ2-7 | TRBV19 | CASTHSGILFHF
TRBJ2-7 | TRBV7-8 | CASSLPPGGFEQYF
TRBJ1-2 | TRBV5-8 | CASSPHRGRFGYTF
TRBJ1-1 | TRBV4-3 | CASSQVLRQFNTEAFF